This TCR beta chain was recorded in a study of blood T cells in healthy people across ages. This clonotype appeared many times. A second PCR of 7 to 11 cycles used a sample-barcoded 5' primer and a J-beta primer mix. From the 5' RACE reads, TCRdb called clonotypes with MiXCR, one entry per CDR3 protein. The sample includes some 1.5 million distinct CDR3 sequences, over 25% of them seen just once. CDR3 size: 13 residues. Germline V CDR1 and CDR2: SGHAT, FQNNGV. Trimming took 1 base from V and 10 from J; bases not matched to a gene: 6. The sample was blood. The receptor was derived from a young woman in good health. The rearrangement links TRBV11-2 to TRBJ2-7; the match to TRBD2 covers 8 bases. CDR3 protein: CASSLGFRTSQYF. CDR3 in DNA: TGTGCCAGCAGCTTAGGGTTTCGGACTAGCCAGTACTTC.